The 8 T cell receptor beta chains below were found in one sample sequenced in a study of cytomegalovirus exposure and HLA in healthy donors. PCR amplification relied on 60 Vbeta primers (plus 13 Jbeta primers). The method was immunoSEQ multiplex PCR; TCRdb's version includes in-frame clones alone and lacks a portion of them. The sample lists about 150,000 clones, about 85% occurring once. Sequencing was carried out using PBMCs. The receptors shown here come from a man between 18 and 35 years old in good health and CMV-seronegative.

The rearrangement links TRBV19 to TRBJ2-3, with 7 bases that match TRBD1. The CDR3 runs 15 residues. Germline lookup yields CDR1 LNHDA and CDR2 SQIVND (reference sequence). V gave up 1 base and J gave up 1 base; unmatched junction bases: 2. This CDR3 reads CASSIVGQGTDTQYF. As DNA, the CDR3 is TGTGCCAGTAGTATAGTCGGACAGGGCACAGATACGCAGTATTTT.

The chain combines TRBV6-1 with TRBJ2-7; D is possibly TRBD1 (5 bases). This CDR3 is 14 amino acids long. Germline assignment: CDR1 MNHNS and CDR2 SASEGT. V gave up 4 bases and J gave up 3 bases, with 13 bases separating them. CDR3 nucleotide sequence: TGTGCCAGCAGTGGGGGCCAAGCCAGCTACGAGCAGTACTTC. It is translated as CASSGGQASYEQYF.

This rearrangement joins TRBV4-1 to TRBJ2-7; 8 positions match TRBD2. The trim removed 4 bases at V and 1 base at J, leaving 6 bases unmatched. The germline V gene encodes CDR1 MGHRA and CDR2 YSYEKL. CDR3 length equals 15 residues. The CDR3 sequence: CASSLGLVGSYEQYF. Written as DNA, the CDR3 is TGCGCCAGCAGCCTGGGACTAGTTGGTTCCTACGAGCAGTACTTC.

V and J are TRBV5-1 and TRBJ2-1; no clear D gene. The CDR3 extends over 13 amino acids. The germline CDR1 and CDR2 sequences are SGHRS and YFSETQ. Trimming removed 2 bases at V and 12 bases at J, with 15 bases between. The CDR3 spells CASSFPGMNVQFF. CDR3 nucleotides: TGCGCCAGCAGCTTCCCTGGCATGAACGTGCAGTTCTTC.

This clone has just a few counts. The chain uses TRBV4-2 and TRBJ2-7, with 7 bases that match TRBD1. V lost 0 bases, J lost 3 bases, and 5 bases stayed unmatched. This CDR3 has 15 amino acids. The germline gives CDR1 LGHNA, CDR2 YNFKEQ. CDR3 DNA sequence: TGTGCCAGCAGCCAAGATTGGCAGGGGGACTACGAGCAGTACTTC. This translates into CASSQDWQGDYEQYF.

This chain uses TRBV7-9 with TRBJ1-6; TRBD1 aligns across 8 bases. CDR3 length: 14 amino acids. V gave up 3 bases and J gave up 8 bases; unmatched junction bases: 3. Germline CDR1 is SEHNR and CDR2 is FQNEAQ (reference sequence). The CDR3 DNA reads as TGTGCCAGCAGCTTCGGACAGGGTTATTCACCCCTCCACTTT. It translates to CASSFGQGYSPLHF.

V is TRBV6-5 and J is TRBJ2-1; TRBD2 matches 9 bases. The CDR3 spans 15 residues. The germline CDR1 and CDR2 sequences are MNHEY and SVGAGI. V was clipped by 5 bases and J by 9 bases; unmatched bases: 11. CDR3 in amino acids: CASSPVAGGLGEQFF. The CDR3 DNA follows: TGTGCCAGCAGTCCCGTGGCGGGGGGGCTGGGTGAGCAGTTCTTC.

This rearrangement joins TRBV9 to TRBJ1-3, with 10 bases aligning to TRBD1. Trimming took 3 bases from V and 2 from J; bases not matched to a gene: 2. From germline, CDR1 is SGDLS and CDR2 YYNGEE. This CDR3 spans 15 amino acids. CDR3 coding DNA: TGTGCCAGCAGCGACGGGACAGGGGCTGGAAACACCATATATTTT. Residues: CASSDGTGAGNTIYF.